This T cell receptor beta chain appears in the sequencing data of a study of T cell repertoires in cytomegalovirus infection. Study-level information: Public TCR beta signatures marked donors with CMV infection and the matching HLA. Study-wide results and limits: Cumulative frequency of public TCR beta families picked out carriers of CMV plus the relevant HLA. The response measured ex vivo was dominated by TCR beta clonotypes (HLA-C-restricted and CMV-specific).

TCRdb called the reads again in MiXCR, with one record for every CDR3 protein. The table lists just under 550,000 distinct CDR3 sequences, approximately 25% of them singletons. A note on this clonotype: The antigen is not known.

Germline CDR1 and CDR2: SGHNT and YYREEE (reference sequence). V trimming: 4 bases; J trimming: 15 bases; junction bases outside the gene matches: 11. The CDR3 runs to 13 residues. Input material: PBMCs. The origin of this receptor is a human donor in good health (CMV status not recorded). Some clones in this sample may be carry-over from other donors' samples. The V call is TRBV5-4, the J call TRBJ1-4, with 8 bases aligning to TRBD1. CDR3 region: CASSLDGDRRVFF. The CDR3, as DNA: TGTGCCAGCAGCCTGGACGGGGACAGGCGGGTGTTTTTT. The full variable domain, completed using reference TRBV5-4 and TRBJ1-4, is ETGVTQSPTHLIKTRGQQVTLRCSSQSGHNTVSWYQQALGQGPQFIFQYYREEENGRGNFPPRFSGLQFPNYSSELNVNALELDDSALYLCASSLDGDRRVFFGSGTQLSVL.